These 19 T cell receptor beta chains share one sample of origin, sequenced in a study of CD4 and CD8 cells across lung adenocarcinoma regions. TCRdb used MiXCR to reprocess the PCR reads, holding one entry per CDR3 protein. The sample records under 9,500 distinct CDR3 sequences, approximately 53% being singletons. The sample consisted of CD8+ T cells from the margin of a lung tumor. These receptors were obtained from a female donor with lung adenocarcinoma. The CD4 and CD8 labels of this study may be unreliable.

The chain couples TRBV6-5 to TRBJ1-2; maybe TRBD1 (6 bases). The germline CDR1 and CDR2 sequences are MNHEY and SVGAGI. This CDR3 region has 15 residues. The V end lost 2 bases, the J end lost 2 bases, and 12 bases lay between the germline ends. CDR3 protein: CASSYTTGTNYGYTF. CDR3 coding DNA: TGTGCCAGCAGTTACACAACCGGGACAAACTATGGCTACACCTTC.

V gene TRBV6-2 or TRBV6-3 combines with J gene TRBJ1-1; D is unclear. The CDR3 contains 15 residues. CDR1 MNHEY and CDR2 SVGEGT come from the germline V gene. Trimming stripped 5 bases from V and 5 bases from J, with 18 bases between. The DNA of the CDR3 is TGTGCCAGCAGTGGACGCCCCCCTTATGGTACTGAAGCTTTCTTT. Its translation is CASSGRPPYGTEAFF.

This clonotype appeared a single time. Relative to the germline gene, one junction end is altered; a read error may explain this. The chain combines TRBV27 with TRBJ2-3; possibly TRBD1 or TRBD2 for D (6 bases each). This CDR3 contains 11 residues. CDR1 MNHEY and CDR2 SMNVEV come from the germline V gene (reference sequence). The CDR3 DNA follows: TGCGGGGGCGGTCATCCAGATACGCAGTATTTT. Protein: CGGGHPDTQYF.

As regards this clonotype: Relative to the germline gene, one junction end is altered; a read error may explain this. The J gene is TRBJ1-5, the V gene TRBV10-1; D is perhaps TRBD1 (6 bases). This CDR3 has 15 residues. The germline V gene has CDR1 WNHNN and CDR2 SYGVQD (reference sequence). CDR3 DNA: TGCGCCAGCAGGGTTTCAGGGGACTTCAATCAGCCCCACCATTTT. Translation gives CASRVSGDFNQPHHF.

CDR3 amino acids: CASSLQGGMGEQFF. CDR3 in DNA: TGCGCCAGCAGTCTACAGGGGGGCATGGGTGAGCAGTTCTTC. The chain joins TRBV10-1 to TRBJ2-1; TRBD1 agrees at 8 bases. This CDR3 is 14 amino acids long. V lost 5 bases and J lost 9; bases outside the gene matches: 9. CDR1 is WNHNN and CDR2 is SYGVQD in the germline V gene (reference sequence).

The CDR3 loop is CARQRKETGELFF. The DNA for the CDR3 is TGTGCCAGGCAGCGCAAGGAGACCGGGGAGCTGTTTTTT. This chain links TRBV6-1 with TRBJ2-2; D uncertain. Germline V lookup: CDR1 MNHNS, CDR2 SASEGT. CDR3 length: 13 amino acids. With 9 bases removed from V and 5 bases from J, the gap between germline ends came to 13 bases.

V and J are TRBV10-2 and TRBJ2-1; TRBD2 aligns across 11 bases. The V segment lost 4 bases and the J segment 1 base; nucleotides outside the gene matches: 6. This CDR3 is 17 amino acids long. CDR1 and CDR2 (germline): WSHSY, SAAADI. This chain's CDR3 is CASSGKGLAGSYNEQFF. For the CDR3, the DNA is TGCGCCAGCAGTGGGAAAGGACTAGCGGGTTCCTACAATGAGCAGTTCTTC.

Details on this clonotype: The junction differs from germline at one of its ends, possibly a read error. The gene calls are TRBV27 and TRBJ2-5; 7 nucleotides agree with TRBD1. The CDR3 consists of 15 residues. Germline CDR1 MNHEY, CDR2 SMNVEV (reference sequence). The CDR3 sequence is CAGGQGVGVTETQYF. The CDR3 nucleotides read TGTGCCGGCGGGCAGGGGGTAGGAGTCACAGAGACCCAGTACTTT.

The CDR3 spells CASSDSGPDEQYF. DNA for the CDR3: TGTGCCAGCAGTGACAGTGGCCCCGACGAGCAGTACTTC. The chain has TRBV6-4 and TRBJ2-7; no firm D call. Germline V CDR1 and CDR2: MRHNA, SNTAGT. V shed 2 bases and J shed 5 bases, with 10 bases lying between them. This CDR3 comprises 13 residues.

The J gene is TRBJ1-2, the V gene TRBV4-1; 8 bases align to TRBD1. CDR1 is MGHRA and CDR2 is YSYEKL in the germline V gene. Trimming took 4 bases from V and 7 from J; bases not matched to a gene: 2. This CDR3 is built from 12 residues. The CDR3 sequence: CASSRDRGGYTF. CDR3 DNA sequence: TGCGCCAGCAGCCGAGACAGGGGTGGCTACACCTTC.

A remark on this clonotype: A junction boundary mismatches the germline segment, possibly from a read error. J is TRBJ2-4 and V is TRBV6-1; 9 positions match TRBD2. Per the germline V gene, CDR1 is MNHNS and CDR2 is SASEGT. The CDR3 is made up of 17 amino acids. The CDR3 sequence: CASSVGTSPLGTNTQYF. CDR3 bases: TGTGCCAGCAGTGTCGGGACTAGCCCCTTAGGCACAAACACGCAGTATTTC.

The table lists this clonotype with many counts. This chain uses TRBV9 with TRBJ2-1; D unresolved. V shed 4 bases and J shed 6 bases, with 14 bases lying between them. This CDR3 has 14 residues. Germline V gene data show CDR1 as SGDLS and CDR2 as YYNGEE. CDR3 nucleotides: TGTGCCAGCAGCACCCAACAGCTTTCCAATGAGCAGTTCTTC. Its protein is CASSTQQLSNEQFF.

The chain recombines TRBV6-1 with TRBJ2-3; 8 bases are shared with TRBD2. The J segment lost 3 bases and the V segment lost 6 bases, leaving 8 bases of the junction unmatched. The V gene's germline CDR1 is MNHNS and CDR2 SASEGT. The CDR3 is made up of 15 amino acids. The CDR3 here is CASSQLAAATDTQYF. CDR3 nucleotides: TGTGCCAGCAGCCAACTAGCGGCTGCAACAGATACGCAGTATTTT.

The genes are TRBV4-2 and TRBJ2-1, with 9 bases identical to TRBD2. The CDR3 extends over 17 amino acids. The J segment lost 9 bases and the V segment lost 0 bases, leaving 12 bases of the junction unmatched. From germline, CDR1 is LGHNA and CDR2 YNFKEQ. CDR3 coding DNA: TGTGCCAGCAGCCAAGATACGGCGGGAGGGCTGGGTGGTGAGCAGTTCTTC. This sequence encodes CASSQDTAGGLGGEQFF.

The V call is TRBV27, the J call TRBJ2-1, with TRBD1 as a possible D gene (6 bases). Germline values: CDR1 MNHEY, CDR2 SMNVEV (reference sequence). The CDR3 extends over 14 amino acids. V gave up 3 bases and J gave up 9 bases, with 15 bases separating them. Here the CDR3 reads CASSFRQDRIEQFF. The CDR3 bases are TGTGCCAGCAGTTTCCGACAGGACCGGATTGAGCAGTTCTTC.

V is TRBV4-2 and J is TRBJ2-3; D unresolved. This CDR3 region has 14 residues. The V gene lost 0 bases and the J gene lost 3 bases, with 7 bases spanning the gap. Germline CDR1 and CDR2: LGHNA and YNFKEQ. DNA of the CDR3: TGTGCCAGCAGCCAAGATATGGGTACAGATACGCAGTATTTT. Protein product: CASSQDMGTDTQYF.

This chain joins TRBV7-6 and TRBJ1-1, with no clear D. Trimming shortened V by 8 bases and J by 1 base, and 14 bases separated the two germline ends. The germline V gene has CDR1 SGHVS and CDR2 FNYEAQ. The CDR3 sequence is 14 residues long. DNA for the CDR3: TGTGCCAGCGGGGAGTTTTTGGGGAACACTGAAGCTTTCTTT. It is translated as CASGEFLGNTEAFF. The whole variable domain, remainder taken from reference TRBV7-6 and TRBJ1-1, is GAGVSQSPRYKVTKRGQDVALRCDPISGHVSLYWYRQALGQGPEFLTYFNYEAQQDKSGLPNDRFSAERPEGSISTLTIQRTEQRDSAMYRCASGEFLGNTEAFFGQGTRLTVV.

This clonotype was picked up a small number of times. V usage is TRBV9 and J usage is TRBJ2-3; 8 positions match TRBD1. Germline CDR1 SGDLS, CDR2 YYNGEE. The CDR3 spans 14 residues. With 8 bases clipped from V and 2 bases from J, the junction kept 7 bases outside the gene matches. The CDR3 is CASSTGVNTDTQYF. CDR3 DNA: TGTGCCAGTTCGACAGGGGTAAACACAGATACGCAGTATTTT.

This chain links TRBV7-3 with TRBJ2-5, with no clear D. The end of the DNA is better explained by TRBJ2-7, so the J call may be wrong. The CDR3 spans 13 residues. Germline V CDR1 and CDR2: SGHTA, FQGTGA. The CDR3 loop reads CASSTGPRYEQYF. CDR3 coding DNA: TGTGCCAGCAGCACCGGGCCGCGGTACGAGCAGTACTTC.